At least ten counts were recorded for the clone carrying this T cell receptor beta chain. TCRdb passed the 5' RACE reads through MiXCR, listing each CDR3 protein once. Here the sample spans hundreds of thousands of distinct CDR3 sequences, approximately 20% being singletons. This sample stems from a study of identical twins. These data were likewise used in another study, on yellow fever vaccine responses in identical twins.

Material for sequencing was CD4+ T cells sorted from blood. The TCR originated in a woman aged 18-29 years in good health.

CDR3 sequence (DNA): TGTGCCAGCAGTTCTGTGCCCGATACGCAGTATTTT. Encoded protein: CASSSVPDTQYF. V and J are TRBV12-3 or TRBV12-4 and TRBJ2-3; unclear D gene. With 4 bases removed from V and 6 bases from J, the gap between germline ends came to 8 bases. CDR3 length: 12 amino acids.